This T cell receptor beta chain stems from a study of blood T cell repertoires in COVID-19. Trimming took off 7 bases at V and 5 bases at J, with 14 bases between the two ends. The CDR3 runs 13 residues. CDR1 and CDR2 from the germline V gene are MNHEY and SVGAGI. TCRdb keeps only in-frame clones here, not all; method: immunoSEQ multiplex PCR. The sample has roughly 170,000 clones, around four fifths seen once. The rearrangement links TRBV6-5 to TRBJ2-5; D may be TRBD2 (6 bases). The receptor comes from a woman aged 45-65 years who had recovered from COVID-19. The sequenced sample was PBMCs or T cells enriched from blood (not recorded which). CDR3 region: CASTLPGRETQYF. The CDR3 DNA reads TGTGCCAGCACCCTCCCAGGGAGGGAGACCCAGTACTTC.